Given below is one TCR beta chain in context. This clonotype was found many times. The specificity of this receptor is unknown. No qualities accompany the bases; no much larger clone lies one base away. The sample belongs to a study of T cell repertoires in cytomegalovirus infection (dated by TCRdb to between 2018 and 2021). About the study as a whole: The peptide stimulations were aimed at well-studied HLA-B-restricted epitopes as well as recently identified HLA-C-restricted CMV epitopes, whose presentation resists viral immunomodulation. Donor HLA type was relevant to the analysis, because carriage of CMV infection together with the matching HLA type was indicated by public TCR beta signatures. Study-level results and caveats: Cumulative frequency of public TCR beta family members discriminated carriers of CMV infection plus the relevant HLA type in this cohort and an independent approximately 400-donor cohort. The ex vivo response was dominated by HLA-C-restricted CMV-specific TCR beta clonotypes, which also provided the single most frequent clonotype in two of eight donors.

The data were produced on an Illumina HiSeq 1500. TCRdb reanalyzed the raw reads on its own, using fastp at Q25 for trimming and MiXCR for clone calling, and kept in-frame beta chains. A single entry per CDR3 protein holds the most common genes and DNA from its merged rows. The sample table lists hundreds of thousands of distinct CDR3 sequences, approximately 29% of them with a count of one. The ten largest clones capture around 12% of the sample. The treatment or condition label of this sample denotes: in vitro stimulation with specific CMV peptide epitopes to enrich CMV-specific T cells. The sequence was collected from a human donor in good health (CMV status not recorded). Some clones in this sample may be carry-over from other donors' samples. Here the sequenced sample was cultured CD8+ T cells from PBMCs, taken from culture after CMV antigen stimulation.

The CDR3 reads as follows: CASSLGVGTDTQYF. The nucleotide sequence reads TGTGCCAGCAGCTTGGGCGTGGGCACAGATACGCAGTATTTT. The chain was built from TRBV5-4 and TRBJ2-3; the D gene is not confidently resolved. Sequences SGHNT (CDR1) and YYREEE (CDR2) are obtained from the germline V gene (reference sequence). The CDR3 holds 14 amino acids from the cysteine to the phenylalanine. Just CDR3 DNA is preserved here, 42 bases in frame from base 1. Between the V and J ends, shortened by 0 bases and 1 base respectively, the junction contains 6 bases. The full variable domain, with segments outside the CDR3 supplied by the reference TRBV5-4 and TRBJ2-3 proteins, appears as ETGVTQSPTHLIKTRGQQVTLRCSSQSGHNTVSWYQQALGQGPQFIFQYYREEENGRGNFPPRFSGLQFPNYSSELNVNALELDDSALYLCASSLGVGTDTQYFGPGTRLTVL.